The 14 T cell receptor beta chains in this list originate from one sample, sequenced in a study of blood T cells in healthy people across ages. A sample-barcoded 5' primer and a J-beta primer mix were used in a second PCR of about 7 to 12 cycles. TCRdb used MiXCR to reprocess the 5' RACE reads, holding one entry per CDR3 protein. This table has under 850,000 distinct CDR3 sequences, around 34% appearing once. Sample: blood. These receptors were obtained from a man between 18 and 29 years old in good health.

This clonotype was counted many times. V usage is TRBV28 and J usage is TRBJ2-3; 8 bases fit TRBD1. V was pared by 6 bases and J by 4 bases, with 9 bases of the junction left unmatched. The CDR3 is 15 residues long. Germline CDR1 and CDR2: MDHEN and SYDVKM. The CDR3 reads CASSGQGVRADTQYF. The CDR3 DNA is TGTGCCAGCAGCGGACAGGGCGTGAGGGCAGATACGCAGTATTTT.

The chain has TRBV12-3 or TRBV12-4 and TRBJ1-3; D gene unclear. Between the trimmed V and J ends, which lost 4 bases and 3 bases, there was a span of 10 bases. The CDR3 covers 14 residues. The CDR3 DNA reads as TGTGCCAGCAGTTCCGCACGGTTTGGAAACACCATATATTTT. Amino acid sequence: CASSSARFGNTIYF.

Remarks on this clonotype: Possible read error: a much larger clone is one base away. The chain couples TRBV20-1 to TRBJ1-1; D not certain. The CDR3 totals 12 residues. Germline V gene lookup returns CDR1 DFQATT and CDR2 SNEGSKA (reference sequence). With 4 bases removed from V and 1 base from J, the gap between germline ends came to 7 bases. The CDR3 bases are TGCAGTGCTATCGGCCCGAACACTGAAGCTTTCTTT. This translates into CSAIGPNTEAFF.

As to this clonotype: Possible read error: a much larger clone is one base away. The chain links TRBV20-1 to TRBJ2-7, with TRBD2 identical over 9 bases. Germline V CDR1 and CDR2: DFQATT, SNEGSKA (reference sequence). The junction had 23 bases not matched to a gene; V was cut back by 1 base and J by 7 bases. This CDR3 contains 19 residues. CDR3: CSARGLYGTSSEQRDEQYF. In DNA, the CDR3 is TGCAGTGCTAGAGGGTTATATGGGACTAGCTCCGAACAAAGGGATGAGCAGTACTTC.

This chain links TRBV12-3 or TRBV12-4 with TRBJ2-3; TRBD2 aligns across 15 bases. The V segment lost 8 bases and the J segment 3 bases; nucleotides outside the gene matches: 3. This CDR3 is 15 amino acids long. This CDR3 reads CASVGTSGGTDTQYF. The CDR3 nucleotides are TGTGCCAGCGTCGGGACTAGCGGGGGGACAGATACGCAGTATTTT.

Notes on this clonotype: A much larger clone differs by one base, so this may be a read error. The chain has TRBV20-1 and TRBJ2-5; D is undetermined. CDR1 and CDR2 from the germline V gene are DFQATT and SNEGSKA (reference sequence). The CDR3 length is 14 residues. With 1 base removed from V and 11 bases from J, the gap between germline ends came to 20 bases. This chain's CDR3 is CSARAGKTYNEQYF. The CDR3 DNA reads as TGCAGTGCTAGAGCGGGCAAGACCTACAATGAGCAGTACTTC.

This clonotype was counted a few times. This rearrangement joins TRBV7-2 to TRBJ1-2, with D perhaps TRBD1 (5 bases). Trimming shortened V by 0 bases and J by 1 base, and 12 bases separated the two germline ends. The germline V gene has CDR1 SGHTA and CDR2 FQGNSA. The CDR3 extends over 16 amino acids. CDR3 bases: TGTGCCAGCAGCTTAGCATTCGGGGCTAATAACTATGGCTACACCTTC. Its translation: CASSLAFGANNYGYTF.

This clonotype was picked up a small number of times. V usage is TRBV6-1 and J usage is TRBJ2-7, with 8 nucleotides matching TRBD1. V lost 6 bases, J lost 3 bases, and 10 bases stayed unmatched. This CDR3 contains 15 residues. Germline lookup yields CDR1 MNHNS and CDR2 SASEGT. The CDR3 protein is CASSELETGVYEQYF. CDR3 in DNA: TGTGCCAGCAGCGAGTTGGAGACAGGGGTCTACGAGCAGTACTTC.

The chain carries TRBV30 and TRBJ2-3; D may be TRBD2 (6 bases). CDR1 GTSNPN and CDR2 SVGIG come from the germline V gene (reference sequence). CDR3 length equals 15 residues. Trimming pared 0 bases from V and 2 bases from J, leaving 12 bases between. In DNA, the CDR3 is TGTGCCTGGAGTGTACTCGGGGACTTCACAGATACGCAGTATTTT. Encoded protein: CAWSVLGDFTDTQYF.

The J gene is TRBJ2-3, the V gene TRBV18; no firm D call. Germline V gene sequence: CDR1 KGHSH, CDR2 LQKENI. Trimming cost V 3 bases and J 4 bases, with 11 bases left between them. The CDR3 spans 14 residues. The CDR3 spells CASSPVSVSDTQYF. In nucleotides, the CDR3 is TGTGCCAGCTCACCGGTTTCGGTTTCAGATACGCAGTATTTT. The variable domain in full, with the rest retrieved from reference TRBV18 and TRBJ2-3, is NAGVMQNPRHLVRRRGQEARLRCSPMKGHSHVYWYRQLPEEGLKFMVYLQKENIIDESGMPKERFSAEFPKEGPSILRIQQVVRGDSAAYFCASSPVSVSDTQYFGPGTRLTVL.

This clonotype has a count of ten or more. This rearrangement joins TRBV12-3 or TRBV12-4 to TRBJ1-2; D might be TRBD1 (5 bases). Trimming took 2 bases from V and 5 from J, leaving 9 bases between them. The CDR3 runs 13 residues. The CDR3 here is CASSLNRSYGYTF. CDR3 DNA sequence: TGTGCCAGCAGTTTAAACAGGAGTTATGGCTACACCTTC.

The table lists this clonotype with a few counts. The chain uses TRBV9 and TRBJ2-4; D may be TRBD1 or TRBD2 (5 bases each). This CDR3 contains 15 residues. CDR1 is SGDLS and CDR2 is YYNGEE in the germline V gene. V gave up 3 bases and J gave up 0 bases, with 10 bases separating them. CDR3 sequence: CASSGGFIAKNIQYF. The CDR3 DNA reads TGTGCCAGCAGCGGGGGGTTCATAGCCAAAAACATTCAGTACTTC.

The sample holds one count of this clonotype. The junction and the germline gene differ at one end; a read error may be behind it. The J gene is TRBJ1-6, the V gene TRBV5-1, with no clear D. The CDR3 extends over 15 amino acids. CDR1 is SGHRS, CDR2 YFSETQ, per germline. CDR3 coding DNA: TGCGCCAGCAGCTTGGCTGGTAGGGATCGTTCACCCCCCCACTTT. It yields the protein CASSLAGRDRSPPHF.

This clonotype appeared a single time. This sequence may be a read error, since a much larger clone differs from it by one base. CDR3 nucleotide sequence: TGTGCCAGCAGCTTGAAAGGGACTACGAAGTACTTC. Translated: CASSLKGTTKYF. This rearrangement joins TRBV5-6 to TRBJ2-5; 7 bases are shared with TRBD2. Germline assignment: CDR1 SGHDT and CDR2 YYEEEE. This CDR3 has 12 residues. V gave up 1 base and J gave up 12 bases; unmatched junction bases: 6. The full variable domain, in which reference TRBV5-6 and TRBJ2-5 provide the parts outside the CDR3, is DAGVTQSPTHLIKTRGQQVTLRCSPKSGHDTVSWYQQALGQGPQFIFQYYEEEERQRGNFPDRFSGHQFPNYSSELNVNALLLGDSALYLCASSLKGTTKYFGPGTRLLVL.